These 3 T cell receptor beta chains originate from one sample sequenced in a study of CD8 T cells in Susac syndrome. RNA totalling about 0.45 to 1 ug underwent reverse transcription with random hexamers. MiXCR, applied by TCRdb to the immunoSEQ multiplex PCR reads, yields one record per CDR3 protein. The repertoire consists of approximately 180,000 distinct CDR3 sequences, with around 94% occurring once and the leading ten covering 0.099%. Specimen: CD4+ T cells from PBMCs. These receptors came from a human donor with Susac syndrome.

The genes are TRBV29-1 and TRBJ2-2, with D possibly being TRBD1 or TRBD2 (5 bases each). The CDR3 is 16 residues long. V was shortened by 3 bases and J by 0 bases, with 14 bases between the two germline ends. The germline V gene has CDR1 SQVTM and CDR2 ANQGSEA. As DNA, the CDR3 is TGCAGCGTTGATTCGGACCAGGGACCGAACACCGGGGAGCTGTTTTTT. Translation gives CSVDSDQGPNTGELFF.

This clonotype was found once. The CDR3 nucleotides are TGCAGTGCTTCCTGGACTAACGGGCCCTACAATGAGCAGTTCTTC. Protein: CSASWTNGPYNEQFF. The chain joins TRBV20-1 to TRBJ2-1; possible D gene TRBD2, 6 bases. The CDR3 covers 15 residues. The V and J ends lost 5 bases and 2 bases respectively, with 16 bases between them. Germline CDR1 reads DFQATT; CDR2 reads SNEGSKA (reference sequence).

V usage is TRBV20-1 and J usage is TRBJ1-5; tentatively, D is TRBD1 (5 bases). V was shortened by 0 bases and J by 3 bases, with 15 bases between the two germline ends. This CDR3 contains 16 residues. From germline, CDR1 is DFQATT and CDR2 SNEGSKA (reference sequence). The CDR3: CSARDLFEGSNQPQHF. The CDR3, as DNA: TGCAGTGCTAGAGATCTATTTGAGGGGTCCAATCAGCCCCAGCATTTT.